This entry is about one TCR beta chain. This sample stems from a study of control samples from healthy donors and cancer patients. Libraries were prepared by immunoSEQ multiplex PCR; TCRdb keeps only in-frame clonotypes and omits some of them. Of approximately 160,000 clones detected, just over 90% appear once; the ten largest clones hold approximately 4%. The TCR was taken from a woman aged 55-70 years in good health. Material: blood.

CDR3 residues: CASSLHGTGYSPLHF. The DNA for the CDR3 is TGTGCCAGCAGTTTACACGGGACAGGGTATTCACCCCTCCACTTT. The chain is built from TRBV28 and TRBJ1-6; 9 bases are a match to TRBD1. There are 15 residues in the CDR3. The trim removed 2 bases at V and 8 bases at J, leaving 4 bases unmatched. Germline lookup yields CDR1 MDHEN and CDR2 SYDVKM.